The source of this T cell receptor beta chain is a study of Graves' ophthalmopathy and Graves' hyperthyroidism. RNA transcripts were the source from which TCR beta CDR3 regions were amplified. HTBI-primed first-round RT-PCR preceded second-round multiplex PCR. From the multiplex PCR reads, TCRdb called clonotypes with MiXCR, one entry per CDR3 protein. The table records a few hundred thousand distinct CDR3 sequences, roughly 15% of them present only once. The diagnosis combined clinical symptoms, thyroxine, TRAb, thyroid ultrasound and orbital computed tomography scans. This clonotype was detected many times. CDR1 is MDHEN, CDR2 SYDVKM, per germline. The CDR3 extends over 15 amino acids. Trimming took off 6 bases at V and 0 bases at J, with 14 bases between the two ends.

The sequencing input was peripheral blood. The chain has TRBV28 and TRBJ1-2, with D unclear. The clonotype originates from an adult woman with stable Graves' hyperthyroidism. The DNA for the CDR3 is TGTGCCAGCAGCCTCGGCCTCCTAGCTAACTATGGCTACACCTTC. This codes for CASSLGLLANYGYTF.